The entry that follows covers one T cell receptor beta chain sequence. The antigen is unknown. The record originates from a study of T cell responses to AZD1222 COVID-19 vaccine. About the study: Pooled together were second doses at about 4 or about 12 weeks.

Points from the study as a whole: No day 14 peak samples; only post-peak repertoires were characterized. With two AZD1222 doses given, Spike-specific TCR breadth and depth both rose. Donors skewed white British and female; clonal diversity was possibly underestimated.

The CDR3 extends over 15 amino acids. Germline CDR1 MNHEY, CDR2 SMNVEV (reference sequence). V lost 2 bases, J lost 7 bases, and 6 bases stayed unmatched. The table came from immunoSEQ multiplex PCR; TCRdb's copy has only in-frame clones and leaves some out. The top ten clones hold about 5.3% of a sample with roughly 120,000 clones, less than 95% of them seen once. The clonotype was recovered from an adult in good health. The chain links TRBV27 to TRBJ2-4; TRBD2 aligns across 9 bases. The source material was peripheral blood, sampled on day 0 of AZD1222 vaccination. The chain's CDR3 is CASSLGGRGGNIQYF. In nucleotides, the CDR3 is TGTGCCAGCAGTTTAGGCGGGAGGGGGGGGAACATTCAGTACTTC.